Listed below are T cell receptor beta chains from one sample, sequenced in a study of control samples from healthy donors and cancer patients. Sequenced by immunoSEQ multiplex PCR; TCRdb stores in-frame clones only, minus some. The profile covers more than 15,000 clones, with 85% to 90% appearing a single time and about a tenth taken by the ten largest. The sample consisted of PBMCs. The receptor set was obtained from a woman aged 55-69 years with head and neck cancer. Both conserved end residues are part of each CDR3.

j_gene,v_gene,CDR3aa
TRBJ1-1,TRBV27,CASSPWGGGTEAFF
TRBJ1-1,TRBV10-1,CASSDRRNTEAFF
TRBJ1-5,TRBV2,CASGAGGQPQHF
TRBJ2-1,TRBV9,CASSAPGTGGYNEQFF
TRBJ1-2,TRBV28,CASSTSPADRANYGYTF
TRBJ2-1,TRBV7-9,CASSFVAGVYEQFF
TRBJ1-5,TRBV19,CASKPSRDRQPQHF
TRBJ1-2,TRBV7-9,CASSLALRGGGYTF
TRBJ1-1,TRBV6-5,CASSYSYSLNTEAFF
TRBJ1-1,TRBV27,CASRTGQGSTEAFF